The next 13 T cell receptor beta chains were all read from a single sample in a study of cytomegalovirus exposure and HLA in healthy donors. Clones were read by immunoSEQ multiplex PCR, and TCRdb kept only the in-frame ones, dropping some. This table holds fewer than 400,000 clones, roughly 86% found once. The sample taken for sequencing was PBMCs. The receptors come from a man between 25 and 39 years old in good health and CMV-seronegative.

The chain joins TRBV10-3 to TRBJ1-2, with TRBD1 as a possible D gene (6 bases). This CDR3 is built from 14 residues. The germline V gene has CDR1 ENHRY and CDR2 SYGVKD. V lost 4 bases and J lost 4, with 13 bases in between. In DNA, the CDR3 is TGTGCCATCAGTGGAGGGGGGGGCCCCTATGGCTACACCTTC. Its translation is CAISGGGGPYGYTF.

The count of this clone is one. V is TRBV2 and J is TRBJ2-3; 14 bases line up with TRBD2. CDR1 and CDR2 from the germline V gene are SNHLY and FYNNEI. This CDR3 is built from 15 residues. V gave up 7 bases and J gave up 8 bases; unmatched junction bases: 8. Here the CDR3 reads CASNDGLAGGATQYF. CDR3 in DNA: TGTGCCAGCAACGACGGACTAGCGGGGGGTGCTACGCAGTATTTT.

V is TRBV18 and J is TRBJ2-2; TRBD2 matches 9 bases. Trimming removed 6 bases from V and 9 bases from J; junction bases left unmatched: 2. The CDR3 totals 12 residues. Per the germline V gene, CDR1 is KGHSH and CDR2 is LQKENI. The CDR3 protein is CASSGLAWELFF. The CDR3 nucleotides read TGTGCCAGCTCGGGACTAGCCTGGGAGCTGTTTTTT.

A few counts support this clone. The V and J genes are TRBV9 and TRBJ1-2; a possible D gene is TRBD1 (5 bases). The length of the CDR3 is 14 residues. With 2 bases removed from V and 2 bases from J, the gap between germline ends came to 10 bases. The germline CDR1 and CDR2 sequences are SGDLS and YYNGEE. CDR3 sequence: CASSVFPGNYGYTF. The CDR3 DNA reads TGTGCCAGCAGCGTCTTCCCAGGGAACTATGGCTACACCTTC.

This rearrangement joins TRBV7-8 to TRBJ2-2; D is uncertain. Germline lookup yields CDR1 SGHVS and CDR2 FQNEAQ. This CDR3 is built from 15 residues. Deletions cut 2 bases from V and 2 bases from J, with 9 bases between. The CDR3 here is CASSLININTGELFF. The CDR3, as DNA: TGTGCCAGCAGCTTAATTAATATCAACACCGGGGAGCTGTTTTTT.

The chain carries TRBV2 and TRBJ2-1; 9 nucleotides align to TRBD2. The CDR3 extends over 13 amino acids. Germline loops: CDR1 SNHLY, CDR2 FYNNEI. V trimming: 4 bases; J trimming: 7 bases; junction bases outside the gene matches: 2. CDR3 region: CASSALAGNEQFF. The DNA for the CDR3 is TGTGCCAGCAGTGCCCTAGCGGGGAATGAGCAGTTCTTC. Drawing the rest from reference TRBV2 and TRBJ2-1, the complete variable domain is EPEVTQTPSHQVTQMGQEVILRCVPISNHLYFYWYRQILGQKVEFLVSFYNNEISEKSEIFDDQFSVERPDGSNFTLKIRSTKLEDSAMYFCASSALAGNEQFFGPGTRLTVL.

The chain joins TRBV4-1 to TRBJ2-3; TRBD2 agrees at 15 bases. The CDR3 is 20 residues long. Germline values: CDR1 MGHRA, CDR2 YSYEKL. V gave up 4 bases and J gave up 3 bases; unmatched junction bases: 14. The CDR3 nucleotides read TGCGCCAGCAGCCCACCAGGAGGACTAGCGGGGGGGCGAGTTACAGATACGCAGTATTTT. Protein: CASSPPGGLAGGRVTDTQYF.

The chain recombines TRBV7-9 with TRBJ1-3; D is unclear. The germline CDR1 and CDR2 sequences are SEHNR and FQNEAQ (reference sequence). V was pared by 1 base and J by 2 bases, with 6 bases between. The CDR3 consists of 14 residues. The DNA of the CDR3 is TGTGCCAGCAGCTTAGGGGCAGCTGGAAACACCATATATTTT. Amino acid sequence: CASSLGAAGNTIYF.

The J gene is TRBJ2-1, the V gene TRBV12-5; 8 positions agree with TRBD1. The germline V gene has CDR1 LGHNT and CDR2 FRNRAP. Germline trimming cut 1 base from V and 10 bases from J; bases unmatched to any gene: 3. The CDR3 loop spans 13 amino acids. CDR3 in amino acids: CASGLDDRGEQFF. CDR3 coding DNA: TGTGCTAGTGGTTTGGACGACAGGGGCGAGCAGTTCTTC.

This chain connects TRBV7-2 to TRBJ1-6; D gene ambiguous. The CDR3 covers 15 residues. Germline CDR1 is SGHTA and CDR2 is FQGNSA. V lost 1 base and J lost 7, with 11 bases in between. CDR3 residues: CASSLERGGNSPLHF. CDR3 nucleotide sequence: TGTGCCAGCAGCTTAGAGCGGGGAGGGAATTCACCCCTCCACTTT.

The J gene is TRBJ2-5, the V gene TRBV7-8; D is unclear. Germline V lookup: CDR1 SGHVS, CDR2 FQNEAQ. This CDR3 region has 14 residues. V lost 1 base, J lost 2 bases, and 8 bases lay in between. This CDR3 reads CASSLGWRQETQYF. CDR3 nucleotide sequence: TGTGCCAGCAGCTTAGGATGGCGGCAAGAGACCCAGTACTTC.

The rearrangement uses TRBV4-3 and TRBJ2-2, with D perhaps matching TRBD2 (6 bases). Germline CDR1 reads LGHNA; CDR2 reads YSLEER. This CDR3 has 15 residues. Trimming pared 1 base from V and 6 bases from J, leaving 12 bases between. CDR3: CASSQVFRGSGELFF. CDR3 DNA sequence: TGCGCCAGCAGCCAAGTTTTCCGGGGGTCCGGGGAGCTGTTTTTT.

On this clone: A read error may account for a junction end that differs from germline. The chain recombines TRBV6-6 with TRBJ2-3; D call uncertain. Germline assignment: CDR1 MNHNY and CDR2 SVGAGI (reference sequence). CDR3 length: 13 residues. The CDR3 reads CASSYFSTDTQYF. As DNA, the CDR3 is TGTGCCAGCAGTTACTTTAGCACGGATACGCAGTATTTT.